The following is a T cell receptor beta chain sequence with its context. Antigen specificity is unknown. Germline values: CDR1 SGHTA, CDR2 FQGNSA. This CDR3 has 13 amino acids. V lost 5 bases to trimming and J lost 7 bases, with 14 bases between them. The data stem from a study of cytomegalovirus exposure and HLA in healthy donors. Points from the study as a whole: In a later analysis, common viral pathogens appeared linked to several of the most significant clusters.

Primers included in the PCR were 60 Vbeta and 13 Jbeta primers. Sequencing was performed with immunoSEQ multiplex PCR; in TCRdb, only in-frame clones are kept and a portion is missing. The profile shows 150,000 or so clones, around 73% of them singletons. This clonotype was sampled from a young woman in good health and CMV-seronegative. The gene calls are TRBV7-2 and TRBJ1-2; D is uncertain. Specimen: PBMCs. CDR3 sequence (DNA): TGTGCCAGCAGCCCGGGATTTGGGCTTGGCTACACCTTC. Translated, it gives CASSPGFGLGYTF.